Detailed here is one T cell receptor (beta chain). Its target is unknown. Following extraction, RNA underwent reverse transcription to cDNA, which served as the sequencing template. Using immunoSEQ multiplex PCR, the repertoire was profiled, and TCRdb retains in-frame clones only, with some absent. The repertoire holds about 120,000 clones, with around 60% as singletons. This sample was included in a study of CD8+ T cells in alopecia areata. Background on the study: Treated patients' severity was scored by percentage of affected scalp area.

In germline, CDR1 is SGHDN, CDR2 FVKESK. This CDR3 spans 14 amino acids. V shed 1 base and J shed 5 bases, with 9 bases lying between them. The treatment is: oral pan-JAK inhibitor, 5-10 mg twice daily. General study findings and limits: Baseline CD8+ expansion's link to response remains uncertain, as there was one nonresponder. Compared with normal scalp, lesional scalp had higher clonality and more expanded CD8+ clones.

The chain combines TRBV14 with TRBJ2-1; D ambiguous. The sample here was CD4+ T cells sorted from blood, taken at week 4, from a patient treated with tofacitinib. This clonotype originated in a human donor with alopecia areata. The CDR3 region is CASSQGSRDNEQFF. Written as DNA, the CDR3 is TGTGCCAGCAGCCAAGGATCCCGAGACAATGAGCAGTTCTTC.